Shown below are 31 T cell receptor beta chains from a single sample sequenced in a study of shared clonotypes between healthy human individuals (dated by TCRdb to 2020 to 2021). Library creation used the immunoSEQ multiplex PCR assay. TCRdb mirrors the immuneACCESS table, restricted to in-frame sequences. Some clones are absent from its copies; in checked studies, under half trace to an unresolved V gene, and the reason for the others is unknown. In this sample the table shows approximately 2.3 million clones, 85% to 95% of which occur a single time. Under 0.45% of the sample comes from the top ten. Sequenced material: naive CD4+ T cells from PBMCs. The sample's cell subset or site label, in plain terms: CD45RA+ positively selected. These receptors were collected from a man in his late teens or twenties in good health. Some clones in this sample may be carry-over from other donors' samples.

Here the CDR3 reads CASSLVHRGPYEQYF. The CDR3 coding sequence is TGTGCCAGCAGTTTGGTTCACAGGGGGCCCTACGAGCAGTACTTC. The chain has TRBV27 and TRBJ2-7; TRBD1 matches 9 bases. V gave up 3 bases and J gave up 2 bases; unmatched junction bases: 5. Germline V gives CDR1 MNHEY, CDR2 SMNVEV (reference sequence). The CDR3 contains 15 residues.

The chain has TRBV7-8 and TRBJ2-5; weak D call: TRBD1 (6 bases). Germline CDR1 and CDR2: SGHVS and FQNEAQ. Trimming removed 8 bases from V and 6 bases from J, with 16 bases in between. This CDR3 is 13 amino acids long. CDR3 in amino acids: CASRSGARQTQYF. The DNA of the CDR3 is TGTGCCAGCCGCTCAGGGGCGCGGCAGACCCAGTACTTC.

V gene TRBV2 combines with J gene TRBJ2-7; 7 bases map to TRBD1. Germline V gene sequence: CDR1 SNHLY, CDR2 FYNNEI. The V and J ends lost 4 bases and 2 bases, in that order; junction bases with no gene match: 5. The CDR3 sequence is 14 residues long. The CDR3, as DNA: TGTGCCAGCAGTGGGACAGGATATACCTACGAGCAGTACTTC. Amino acids: CASSGTGYTYEQYF.

This sequence joins TRBV28 and TRBJ1-5; possible D gene TRBD1, 5 bases. V shed 9 bases and J shed 6 bases, with 9 bases lying between them. CDR3 length: 11 residues. The V gene's germline CDR1 is MDHEN and CDR2 SYDVKM. CDR3 in DNA: TGTGCCAGTCAGGGATTTCAGCCCCAGCATTTT. It specifies CASQGFQPQHF.

The V gene is TRBV7-9, the J gene TRBJ2-3, with 9 bases lining up with TRBD2. This CDR3 spans 16 amino acids. Germline trimming cut 5 bases from V and 1 base from J; bases unmatched to any gene: 7. The germline V gene encodes CDR1 SEHNR and CDR2 FQNEAQ (reference sequence). The DNA for the CDR3 is TGTGCCAGCAGCCCCCCCCTAGCGGGGCGCACAGATACGCAGTATTTT. Amino acid sequence: CASSPPLAGRTDTQYF.

This clone was picked up one time. V and J are TRBV11-2 and TRBJ2-5, with 10 bases fitting TRBD1. Germline V gene data show CDR1 as SGHAT and CDR2 as FQNNGV. This CDR3 comprises 15 residues. Unmatched junction bases numbered 6, after V lost 1 base and J lost 7 bases. The CDR3 DNA reads as TGTGCCAGCAGCTTAGCGGGACAGGGGAGGGTGACCCAGTACTTC. Encoded protein: CASSLAGQGRVTQYF. Variable domain in full (rest from reference TRBV11-2 and TRBJ2-5): EAGVAQSPRYKIIEKRQSVAFWCNPISGHATLYWYQQILGQGPKLLIQFQNNGVVDDSQLPKDRFSAERLKGVDSTLKIQPAKLEDSAVYLCASSLAGQGRVTQYFGPGTRLLVL.

V and J are TRBV5-5 and TRBJ2-1; TRBD1 might be the D (6 bases). Germline V gives CDR1 SGHKS, CDR2 YYEKEE (reference sequence). The CDR3 extends over 14 amino acids. V lost 0 bases and J 5 bases, leaving 9 bases between the germline ends. CDR3 in DNA: TGTGCCAGCAGCTTGGCCCCAGGGGACAATGAGCAGTTCTTC. This gives the protein CASSLAPGDNEQFF.

The chain employs TRBV7-2 and TRBJ2-3; tentatively, D is TRBD2 (6 bases). The germline CDR1 and CDR2 sequences are SGHTA and FQGNSA. V was pared by 2 bases and J by 6 bases, with 15 bases between. The CDR3 has 15 amino acids. The CDR3 reads CASSLRRGPEDTQYF. In nucleotides, the CDR3 is TGTGCCAGCAGCTTACGGCGGGGACCCGAGGATACGCAGTATTTT.

The chain recombines TRBV27 with TRBJ1-2; D gene ambiguous. V dropped 7 bases and J dropped 2 bases, with 11 bases sitting between them. The CDR3 has 13 residues. From germline, CDR1 is MNHEY and CDR2 SMNVEV (reference sequence). The CDR3 loop reads CASKGQYNYGYTF. Here the CDR3 DNA reads TGTGCCAGCAAAGGGCAGTACAACTATGGCTACACCTTC.

CDR3 sequence reads: CASSLRLRTTDTQYF. CDR3 nucleotides: TGTGCCAGCAGTTTACGTCTGCGGACCACAGATACGCAGTATTTT. The gene calls are TRBV27 and TRBJ2-3; D uncertain. V lost 2 bases and J 2 bases, leaving 11 bases between the germline ends. CDR1 is MNHEY, CDR2 SMNVEV, per germline (reference sequence). The CDR3 runs to 15 residues.

The genes are TRBV29-1 and TRBJ2-6; D unclear. V was clipped by 5 bases and J by 3 bases, with 8 bases between them. Germline V gene data show CDR1 as SQVTM and CDR2 as ANQGSEA. There are 13 residues in the CDR3. The CDR3 nucleotides read TGCAGCGTTTTGGGGAATGGGGCCAACGTCCTGACTTTC. It codes for CSVLGNGANVLTF.

The chain has TRBV28 and TRBJ1-1; 8 positions agree with TRBD1. CDR3 length equals 15 residues. Germline V gives CDR1 MDHEN, CDR2 SYDVKM. Trimming removed 2 bases from V and 0 bases from J; junction bases left unmatched: 2. CDR3 residues: CASSLAGGMNTEAFF. The CDR3 DNA is TGTGCCAGCAGTTTAGCAGGGGGCATGAACACTGAAGCTTTCTTT.

This chain links TRBV2 with TRBJ2-5; TRBD1 matches 8 bases. This CDR3 spans 15 amino acids. V shed 3 bases and J 5 bases; nucleotides not matched to a gene: 8. The V gene's germline CDR1 is SNHLY and CDR2 FYNNEI. CDR3 sequence: CASSEFRTGTETQYF. As DNA, the CDR3 is TGTGCCAGCAGTGAGTTTAGGACAGGGACGGAGACCCAGTACTTC.

V gene TRBV9 combines with J gene TRBJ2-1; 8 nucleotides agree with TRBD2. The germline V gene has CDR1 SGDLS and CDR2 YYNGEE. There are 16 residues in the CDR3. Germline trimming cut 4 bases from V and 3 bases from J; bases unmatched to any gene: 9. This CDR3 reads CASSLTGTSLYNEQFF. For the CDR3, the DNA is TGTGCCAGCAGCTTAACCGGGACTAGTCTCTACAATGAGCAGTTCTTC.

The chain has TRBV7-3 and TRBJ2-2; D unresolved. The CDR3 spans 16 residues. V gave up 2 bases and J gave up 4 bases, with 14 bases separating them. CDR1 and CDR2 (germline): SGHTA, FQGTGA. The DNA of the CDR3 is TGTGCCAGCAGCTTACGTCCAATACTCGGCACCGGGGAGCTGTTTTTT. Translating gives CASSLRPILGTGELFF.

The chain combines TRBV7-3 with TRBJ1-1; D not certain. This CDR3 is built from 14 residues. V lost 5 bases and J lost 5, with 15 bases in between. The germline V gene has CDR1 SGHTA and CDR2 FQGTGA. CDR3 in DNA: TGTGCCAGCAGCCCTCGGGGATCGGGGACTGAAGCTTTCTTT. This sequence encodes CASSPRGSGTEAFF.

V gene TRBV6-1 combines with J gene TRBJ2-4; TRBD1 agrees at 8 bases. CDR1 is MNHNS and CDR2 is SASEGT in the germline V gene. Trimming cost V 7 bases and J 6 bases; bases outside gene matches: 14. This CDR3 has 16 amino acids. CDR3 bases: TGTGCCAGCAATGATCTAGAGGGACAGGTCATAAACATTCAGTACTTC. Translation: CASNDLEGQVINIQYF.

This clone was seen once. The rearrangement links TRBV7-2 to TRBJ2-1; 8 bases are shared with TRBD2. V shed 5 bases and J 8 bases; nucleotides not matched to a gene: 11. The germline CDR1 and CDR2 sequences are SGHTA and FQGNSA. The CDR3 length is 15 residues. CDR3 DNA sequence: TGTGCCAGCAGCCCGAGACTAGCGTATTCTGATGAGCAGTTCTTC. It yields the protein CASSPRLAYSDEQFF.

This chain joins TRBV5-1 and TRBJ2-5, with a possible D match to TRBD2 (6 bases). Trimming stripped 0 bases from V and 3 bases from J, with 12 bases between. CDR1 is SGHRS, CDR2 YFSETQ, per germline. The CDR3 has 15 amino acids. The CDR3 nucleotides read TGCGCCAGCAGCTTGGCGGGACTCTTAGAAGAGACCCAGTACTTC. Translating gives CASSLAGLLEETQYF. Full variable domain (missing parts from reference TRBV5-1 and TRBJ2-5): KAGVTQTPRYLIKTRGQQVTLSCSPISGHRSVSWYQQTPGQGLQFLFEYFSETQRNKGNFPGRFSGRQFSNSRSEMNVSTLELGDSALYLCASSLAGLLEETQYFGPGTRLLVL.

The chain's CDR3 is CASIHYEQYF. CDR3 sequence (DNA): TGTGCCAGTATCCACTACGAGCAGTACTTC. J is TRBJ2-7 and V is TRBV19; D is uncertain. This CDR3 is 10 amino acids long. Germline V gene data show CDR1 as LNHDA and CDR2 as SQIVND (reference sequence). Trimming shortened V by 7 bases and J by 3 bases, and 4 bases separated the two germline ends.

This chain links TRBV4-1 with TRBJ1-4; D is ambiguous. This CDR3 has 16 residues. Trimming left V 0 bases short and J 8 bases short, with 16 bases between. Germline V lookup: CDR1 MGHRA, CDR2 YSYEKL. CDR3 loop: CASSQESQPSLEKLFF. The CDR3, as DNA: TGCGCCAGCAGCCAAGAGTCACAGCCGTCCCTAGAAAAACTGTTTTTT.

This clone has more than one count but fewer than ten. V usage is TRBV20-1 and J usage is TRBJ1-2, with D perhaps matching TRBD1 (6 bases). CDR1 is DFQATT and CDR2 is SNEGSKA in the germline V gene (reference sequence). The CDR3 consists of 11 residues. The CDR3 sequence: CRATGNYGYTF. Here the CDR3 DNA reads TGCAGGGCGACAGGAAACTATGGCTACACCTTC.

The V and J genes are TRBV7-7 and TRBJ2-1; 11 bases are shared with TRBD2. The CDR3 is 16 amino acids. V shed 5 bases and J 9 bases; nucleotides not matched to a gene: 12. Germline-derived CDR1 and CDR2 are SSHAT and FNYEAQ (reference sequence). The CDR3 sequence: CASSQNAGTSGFEQFF. The DNA for the CDR3 is TGTGCCAGCAGCCAAAACGCCGGGACTAGCGGATTTGAGCAGTTCTTC. The variable domain in full, completed from reference TRBV7-7 and TRBJ2-1, reads GAGVSQSPRYKVTKRGQDVTLRCDPISSHATLYWYQQALGQGPEFLTYFNYEAQPDKSGLPSDRFSAERPEGSISTLTIQRTEQRDSAMYRCASSQNAGTSGFEQFFGPGTRLTVL.

This chain connects TRBV27 to TRBJ1-2; tentatively, D is TRBD1 (5 bases). Germline loops: CDR1 MNHEY, CDR2 SMNVEV (reference sequence). V was shortened by 1 base and J by 8 bases, with 14 bases between the two germline ends. The CDR3 totals 14 residues. CDR3 DNA: TGTGCCAGCAGTTTATTAGGGTCAGGGAAGGGCTACACCTTC. It encodes CASSLLGSGKGYTF.

The chain couples TRBV5-6 to TRBJ1-5; D remains unclear. CDR1 is SGHDT and CDR2 is YYEEEE in the germline V gene. This CDR3 is 15 amino acids long. V lost 4 bases, J lost 2 bases, and 13 bases lay in between. The DNA of the CDR3 is TGTGCCAGCAGCCTCCATTGGCGCGGCAATCAGCCCCAGCATTTT. Translation gives CASSLHWRGNQPQHF.

V usage is TRBV5-1 and J usage is TRBJ1-5; 11 bases map to TRBD1. This CDR3 comprises 16 residues. The germline V gene encodes CDR1 SGHRS and CDR2 YFSETQ. V gave up 3 bases and J gave up 3 bases; unmatched junction bases: 5. The CDR3 DNA reads TGCGCCAGCAGCTCTGGGACAGGGGGACCCAATCAGCCCCAGCATTTT. Translating it yields CASSSGTGGPNQPQHF.

The V gene is TRBV29-1, the J gene TRBJ2-5; possible D gene TRBD1, 5 bases. The CDR3 spans 14 residues. With 7 bases removed from V and 5 bases from J, the gap between germline ends came to 20 bases. Germline loops: CDR1 SQVTM, CDR2 ANQGSEA. The CDR3 bases are TGCAGCGCCGCCCACAGGTCGGGCGAGGAGACCCAGTACTTC. Protein sequence: CSAAHRSGEETQYF.

V usage is TRBV2 and J usage is TRBJ2-7; TRBD2 matches at 9 bases. V was clipped by 7 bases and J by 6 bases; unmatched bases: 10. CDR1 is SNHLY, CDR2 FYNNEI, per germline. The CDR3 is 14 amino acids. The CDR3: CASTSGLAAREQYF. In DNA form, the CDR3 reads TGTGCCAGCACATCGGGACTAGCCGCCCGCGAGCAGTACTTC.

This clone appeared once. The V call is TRBV9, the J call TRBJ2-3; 10 bases align to TRBD2. CDR1 and CDR2 (germline): SGDLS, YYNGEE. This CDR3 has 15 residues. Trimming removed 4 bases from V and 6 bases from J; junction bases left unmatched: 8. The CDR3, as DNA: TGTGCCAGCAGCCCTCTAGCGGGAGTCTTTGATACGCAGTATTTT. This encodes CASSPLAGVFDTQYF. The full variable domain, completed using reference TRBV9 and TRBJ2-3, is DSGVTQTPKHLITATGQRVTLRCSPRSGDLSVYWYQQSLDQGLQFLIQYYNGEERAKGNILERFSAQQFPDLHSELNLSSLELGDSALYFCASSPLAGVFDTQYFGPGTRLTVL.

On this clone: Other DNA sequences in the same sample also yield this CDR3. The chain is built from TRBV28 and TRBJ2-2; unclear D gene. This CDR3 spans 11 amino acids. The germline V and J ends were trimmed by 3 bases and 7 bases, with 3 bases remaining between them. CDR1 is MDHEN and CDR2 is SYDVKM in the germline V gene. The CDR3 DNA is TGTGCCAGCAGTTTCGTCGGGGAGCTGTTTTTT. Protein product: CASSFVGELFF. Full variable domain (missing parts from reference TRBV28 and TRBJ2-2): DVKVTQSSRYLVKRTGEKVFLECVQDMDHENMFWYRQDPGLGLRLIYFSYDVKMKEKGDIPEGYSVSREKKERFSLILESASTNQTSMYLCASSFVGELFFGEGSRLTVL.

This sequence joins TRBV7-2 and TRBJ1-5; no clear D gene. V was trimmed by 2 bases and J by 7 bases, leaving 12 bases between them. Germline V gene data show CDR1 as SGHTA and CDR2 as FQGNSA. The CDR3 is made up of 14 amino acids. Here the CDR3 DNA reads TGTGCCAGCAGCTTAAACCGAGGCGACCAGCCCCAGCATTTT. Residues: CASSLNRGDQPQHF.